This T cell receptor beta chain is drawn from a study of beta chain features in type 1 diabetes. About the research overall: The study found patients and healthy donors alike in age, gender and cell yields. General observations from the study: Possible PCR preference for shorter templates applied equally to patients and controls. Overrepresentation of cells with high TCR expression could result from cDNA sequencing. In the patient group, naive, central memory and Treg TCRB repertoires seemed more alike than in the healthy donor group.

The investigators reverse transcribed all of the isolated RNA, so they sequenced expressed TCRB transcripts. The table came from immunoSEQ multiplex PCR; TCRdb's copy has only in-frame clones and leaves some out. The sample lists about 240,000 clones; 25% to 30% were seen once. The CDR3 runs 16 residues. Germline lookup yields CDR1 MDHEN and CDR2 SYDVKM. With V trimmed by 5 bases and J by 6 bases, 9 bases remained unmatched. This clone came up many times. As yet, its antigen is unknown. This receptor was obtained from a man aged 30-40 years in good health. The sequencing input was central memory CD4+ T cells from blood. This chain connects TRBV28 to TRBJ1-5; 11 positions agree with TRBD1. The CDR3 sequence is CASSIGQGALGQPQHF. CDR3 DNA sequence: TGTGCCAGCAGTATAGGACAGGGGGCGTTGGGTCAGCCCCAGCATTTT.